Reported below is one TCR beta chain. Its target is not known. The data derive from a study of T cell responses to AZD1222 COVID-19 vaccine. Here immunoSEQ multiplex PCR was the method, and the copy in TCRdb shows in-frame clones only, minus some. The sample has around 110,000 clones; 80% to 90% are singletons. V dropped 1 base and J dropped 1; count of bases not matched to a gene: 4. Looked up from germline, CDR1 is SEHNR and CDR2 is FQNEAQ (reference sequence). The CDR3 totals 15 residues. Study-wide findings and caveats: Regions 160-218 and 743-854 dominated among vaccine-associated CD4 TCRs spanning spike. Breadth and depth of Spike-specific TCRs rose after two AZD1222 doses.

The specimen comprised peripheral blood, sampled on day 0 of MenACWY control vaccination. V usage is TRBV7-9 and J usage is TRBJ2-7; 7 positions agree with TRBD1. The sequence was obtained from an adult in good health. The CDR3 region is CASSLVGGMSYEQYF. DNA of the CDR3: TGTGCCAGCAGCTTAGTAGGGGGCATGTCCTACGAGCAGTACTTC.